This is a list of T cell receptor beta chains from one sample in a study of OX40 agonist ivuxolimab in advanced cancers. Using immunoSEQ multiplex PCR, the repertoire was profiled, and TCRdb retains in-frame clones only, with some absent. The profile shows 78,000 or so clones, 92% of them singletons. The sequenced sample was CD4+ or CD8+ T cells sorted from blood, obtained in a trial of the OX40 agonist ivuxolimab. All receptors come from an adult with an advanced solid tumor such as melanoma, head and neck, liver or kidney cancer. Each CDR3 is given with its conserved first and last residue. D genes are given only for firm matches. Only some rows state a clone size, as once, few, many or a class for expanded clones.

v_call: TRBV30
clone_size: few
d_call: TRBD1
j_call: TRBJ1-1
cdr3_nt: TGTGCCTGGGAGGGACAGATGAACACTGAAGCTTTCTTT
cdr3_aa: CAWEGQMNTEAFF

v_call: TRBV19
clone_size: -
d_call: TRBD2
j_call: TRBJ2-3
cdr3_nt: TGTGCCAGTAGTATTTCCAGCGGGATCTTTCCAGATACGCAGTATTTT
cdr3_aa: CASSISSGIFPDTQYF

v_call: TRBV10-2
clone_size: -
d_call: -
j_call: TRBJ2-7
cdr3_nt: TGCGCCAGCAGTGGATGGGACCACACCTACGAGCAGTACTTC
cdr3_aa: CASSGWDHTYEQYF

v_call: TRBV18
clone_size: -
d_call: -
j_call: TRBJ2-3
cdr3_nt: TGTGCCAGCTCACCTGACACCACAGATACGCAGTATTTT
cdr3_aa: CASSPDTTDTQYF

v_call: TRBV20-1
clone_size: -
d_call: -
j_call: TRBJ2-5
cdr3_nt: TGCAGTGCCCCCAGGGCTGAGACCCAGTACTTC
cdr3_aa: CSAPRAETQYF

v_call: TRBV15
clone_size: -
d_call: TRBD1
j_call: TRBJ1-5
cdr3_nt: TGTGCCACCAGCAGACCAGACAGGGGTCAGCCCCAGCATTTT
cdr3_aa: CATSRPDRGQPQHF

v_call: TRBV27
clone_size: -
d_call: TRBD2
j_call: TRBJ2-1
cdr3_nt: TGTGCCAGCAGCGGGCTAGCGGGAATACTATCCAATGAGCAGTTCTTC
cdr3_aa: CASSGLAGILSNEQFF

v_call: TRBV13
clone_size: -
d_call: TRBD1
j_call: TRBJ1-1
cdr3_nt: TGTGCCAGCAGCACATGGGACAGGGGGGCCACTGAAGCTTTCTTT
cdr3_aa: CASSTWDRGATEAFF

v_call: TRBV18
clone_size: -
d_call: TRBD1
j_call: TRBJ2-2
cdr3_nt: TGTGCCAGCTCACCACCCGGGACAGGGGGCTTCACCGGGGAGCTGTTTTTT
cdr3_aa: CASSPPGTGGFTGELFF

v_call: TRBV10-1
clone_size: -
d_call: -
j_call: TRBJ2-3
cdr3_nt: TGCGCCAGCAGTGACCCCGGAGGACGAACAGATACGCAGTATTTT
cdr3_aa: CASSDPGGRTDTQYF

v_call: TRBV5-1
clone_size: -
d_call: TRBD1
j_call: TRBJ1-2
cdr3_nt: TGCGCCAGCAGCTTTGGACAGGGTCGTGGCTACACCTTC
cdr3_aa: CASSFGQGRGYTF

v_call: TRBV5-5
clone_size: once
d_call: -
j_call: TRBJ2-7
cdr3_nt: TGTGCCAGCAGCCCCGGACAGCTGAGGGTCGAGCAGTACTTC
cdr3_aa: CASSPGQLRVEQYF

v_call: TRBV19
clone_size: -
d_call: -
j_call: TRBJ2-2
cdr3_nt: TGTGCCAGTAGCGGCTTAGCGGCGCCCACCGGGGAGCTGTTTTTT
cdr3_aa: CASSGLAAPTGELFF

v_call: TRBV11-3
clone_size: -
d_call: TRBD1
j_call: TRBJ2-1
cdr3_nt: TGTGCCAGCAGCGCGACAGGGGGCTACTACAATGAGCAGTTCTTC
cdr3_aa: CASSATGGYYNEQFF

v_call: TRBV18
clone_size: -
d_call: -
j_call: TRBJ2-7
cdr3_nt: TGTGCCAGCTCTCCATCGACAGCCTACGAGCAGTACTTC
cdr3_aa: CASSPSTAYEQYF

v_call: TRBV30
clone_size: -
d_call: -
j_call: TRBJ1-1
cdr3_nt: TGTGCCTGGAGTGTACTTGTCAGCTATTACTATCGGGCAGGGGAAAAACCGACTGAAGCTTTCTTT
cdr3_aa: CAWSVLVSYYYRAGEKPTEAFF

v_call: TRBV19
clone_size: -
d_call: TRBD1
j_call: TRBJ1-4
cdr3_nt: TGTGCCAGTAGTACCACCGGACAGGGCAAAAATGAAAAACTGTTTTTT
cdr3_aa: CASSTTGQGKNEKLFF

v_call: TRBV7-9
clone_size: -
d_call: -
j_call: TRBJ1-5
cdr3_nt: TGTGCCAGCAGCCTGGGGGACGGCGCCTATCAGCCCCAGCATTTT
cdr3_aa: CASSLGDGAYQPQHF

v_call: TRBV27
clone_size: -
d_call: TRBD1
j_call: TRBJ1-5
cdr3_nt: TGTGCCAGCAGTGACAGGGGGCAGCCCCAGCATTTT
cdr3_aa: CASSDRGQPQHF

v_call: TRBV19
clone_size: -
d_call: TRBD2
j_call: TRBJ2-3
cdr3_nt: TGTGCCAGTAGGGTCGGGGAGGGTTTCGGAGATACGCAGTATTTT
cdr3_aa: CASRVGEGFGDTQYF

v_call: TRBV7-9
clone_size: -
d_call: TRBD2
j_call: TRBJ2-1
cdr3_nt: TGTGCCAGCAGCTATGGGACGGTGCTAGCGGACGGGGTTGGGCAGTTCTTC
cdr3_aa: CASSYGTVLADGVGQFF

v_call: TRBV7-9
clone_size: -
d_call: -
j_call: TRBJ1-5
cdr3_nt: TGTGCCAGCAGCTTACAACAGGGAAGAACCACGTCAGGTCCCCAGCATTTT
cdr3_aa: CASSLQQGRTTSGPQHF

v_call: TRBV6-5
clone_size: -
d_call: -
j_call: TRBJ2-5
cdr3_nt: TGTGCCAGCAGTTACGCGACTACTTCCCAAGAGACCCAGTACTTC
cdr3_aa: CASSYATTSQETQYF

v_call: TRBV10-2
clone_size: -
d_call: -
j_call: TRBJ1-2
cdr3_nt: TGCGCCAGCAGTGATGGGCCACTTGACTATGGCTACACCTTC
cdr3_aa: CASSDGPLDYGYTF

v_call: TRBV5-1
clone_size: -
d_call: TRBD2
j_call: TRBJ2-5
cdr3_nt: TGCGCCAGCAGCTTGGAGACTAGCGGGAGCGGGGAGACCCAGTACTTC
cdr3_aa: CASSLETSGSGETQYF

v_call: TRBV10-1
clone_size: -
d_call: TRBD2
j_call: TRBJ2-3
cdr3_nt: TGCGCCAGCAGTGACTGGCGGGAGGGTGGTCGGTATTTT
cdr3_aa: CASSDWREGGRYF

v_call: TRBV13
clone_size: -
d_call: TRBD2
j_call: TRBJ2-2
cdr3_nt: TGTGCCAGCAGCTTAGGAGGACTAGCGGGACCTAACACCGGGGAGCTGTTTTTT
cdr3_aa: CASSLGGLAGPNTGELFF

v_call: TRBV6-1
clone_size: once
d_call: TRBD2
j_call: TRBJ2-3
cdr3_nt: TGTGCCAGCAGTGGTAGCGGGAGGTCTAGCACAGATACGCAGTATTTT
cdr3_aa: CASSGSGRSSTDTQYF

v_call: TRBV27
clone_size: once
d_call: TRBD1
j_call: TRBJ1-1
cdr3_nt: TGTGCCAGCAGAAGACAGGGAGACTTGAACACTGAAGCTTTCTTT
cdr3_aa: CASRRQGDLNTEAFF

v_call: TRBV7-2
clone_size: -
d_call: -
j_call: TRBJ2-7
cdr3_nt: TGTGCCAGCAGCCCCTGGAGGGGGACCTACGAGCAGTACTTC
cdr3_aa: CASSPWRGTYEQYF

v_call: TRBV5-1
clone_size: -
d_call: TRBD2
j_call: TRBJ2-1
cdr3_nt: TGCGCCAGCAGCTTGACGTCTAGCGGTTACAATGAGCAGTTCTTC
cdr3_aa: CASSLTSSGYNEQFF

v_call: TRBV7-2
clone_size: -
d_call: TRBD1
j_call: TRBJ1-2
cdr3_nt: TGTGCCAGCAGCTCAGGGGGACAGGGGGCGCTCTATGGCTACACCTTC
cdr3_aa: CASSSGGQGALYGYTF

v_call: TRBV4-2
clone_size: -
d_call: -
j_call: TRBJ2-4
cdr3_nt: TGTGCCAGCAGCCAAGAGGATGGGACAAGGAACATTCAGTACTTC
cdr3_aa: CASSQEDGTRNIQYF

v_call: TRBV30
clone_size: -
d_call: -
j_call: TRBJ1-1
cdr3_nt: TGTGCCTGGAGTACCCTAGACAGGCTCAACACTGAAGCTTTCTTT
cdr3_aa: CAWSTLDRLNTEAFF

v_call: TRBV2
clone_size: -
d_call: -
j_call: TRBJ2-7
cdr3_nt: TGTGCCAGCAGTGCGGAAATGTACGAGCAGTACTTC
cdr3_aa: CASSAEMYEQYF

v_call: TRBV7-9
clone_size: -
d_call: -
j_call: TRBJ2-6
cdr3_nt: TGTGCCAGCACCAAATCTGGGGCCAACGTCCTGACTTTC
cdr3_aa: CASTKSGANVLTF

v_call: TRBV28
clone_size: -
d_call: -
j_call: TRBJ1-4
cdr3_nt: TGTGCCAGCATGTCGATGGGACAAAGCCTCCTGAGGCAGGAACTGTTTTTT
cdr3_aa: CASMSMGQSLLRQELFF

v_call: TRBV19
clone_size: -
d_call: TRBD1
j_call: TRBJ1-1
cdr3_nt: TGTGCCAGCCGGATGGGACAGCTGAACACTGAAGCTTTCTTT
cdr3_aa: CASRMGQLNTEAFF

v_call: TRBV18
clone_size: -
d_call: TRBD2
j_call: TRBJ2-7
cdr3_nt: TGTGCCAGCTCAAACGGGGGGACCCCCTACGAGCAGTACTTC
cdr3_aa: CASSNGGTPYEQYF

v_call: TRBV6-5
clone_size: -
d_call: -
j_call: TRBJ1-1
cdr3_nt: TGTGCCAGCAGAGACGGAACCAGTGAAGCTTTCTTT
cdr3_aa: CASRDGTSEAFF

v_call: TRBV6-5
clone_size: -
d_call: -
j_call: TRBJ1-4
cdr3_nt: TGTGCCAGCAGTTACAACAGCAGGGGAATCTTGGAAAAACTGTTTTTT
cdr3_aa: CASSYNSRGILEKLFF

v_call: TRBV13
clone_size: -
d_call: -
j_call: TRBJ2-3
cdr3_nt: TGTGCCAGCAGCTTAAACGGGATCCGAGGAGATACGCAGTATTTT
cdr3_aa: CASSLNGIRGDTQYF

v_call: TRBV7-9
clone_size: -
d_call: -
j_call: TRBJ2-6
cdr3_nt: TGTGCCAGCAGCTGGGGCAGGGGGGCTTTAACTGGGGCCAACGTCCTGACTTTC
cdr3_aa: CASSWGRGALTGANVLTF

v_call: TRBV5-4
clone_size: -
d_call: TRBD2
j_call: TRBJ2-3
cdr3_nt: TGTGCCAGCAGCCATGGCGGTTTCGCGGGAGGTTCGGATACGCAGTATTTT
cdr3_aa: CASSHGGFAGGSDTQYF

v_call: TRBV2
clone_size: -
d_call: TRBD2
j_call: TRBJ2-2
cdr3_nt: TGTGCCAGCAGGACAGGGACTAGCGGGCTCACCGGGGAGCTGTTTTTT
cdr3_aa: CASRTGTSGLTGELFF

v_call: TRBV5-8
clone_size: -
d_call: -
j_call: TRBJ2-1
cdr3_nt: TGTGCCAGCAGCTTGGGGCTGAGCTCCTACAATGAGCAGTTCTTC
cdr3_aa: CASSLGLSSYNEQFF

v_call: TRBV9
clone_size: -
d_call: TRBD1
j_call: TRBJ2-2
cdr3_nt: TGTGCCAGCGGCAGATTCGACAGGGGCACCGGGGAGCTGTTTTTT
cdr3_aa: CASGRFDRGTGELFF

v_call: TRBV29-1
clone_size: -
d_call: -
j_call: TRBJ1-4
cdr3_nt: TGCAGCGTTGGAAGGGCGGGGAGTGAAAAACTGTTTTTT
cdr3_aa: CSVGRAGSEKLFF

v_call: TRBV5-5
clone_size: -
d_call: -
j_call: TRBJ2-5
cdr3_nt: TGTGCCAGCAGCCCCGGACCCCAAAGTCTAGAGACCCAGTACTTC
cdr3_aa: CASSPGPQSLETQYF